This T cell receptor beta chain was documented in a study of T cell changes during pregnancy in multiple sclerosis (dated 2019 in TCRdb). Study-level background: The study examined how the T cell repertoire changed over the course of pregnancy in women with multiple sclerosis.

The method was the immunoSEQ multiplex PCR assay. TCRdb holds this immuneACCESS table with in-frame rearrangements only. Some clones are missing; in checked studies, unresolved V genes explain under half, and the rest has no known cause. The sample has some 32,000 clones on record, 90% of them singletons. The leading ten clones occupy about 3.9% of the sample. The CDR3, cysteine through phenylalanine, is 16 amino acids long. The read is trimmed to its CDR3 DNA, 48 bases read in frame from base 1. CDR1 SGHAT and CDR2 FQNNGV are derived from the germline V gene. V is cut by 1 base and J by 4 bases, and the space between the germline ends is 17 bases. A single count supports this clone. It lacks a known antigen. Base qualities are not provided; no much larger clone lies one nucleotide away.

The chain employs TRBV11-2 and TRBJ2-7; matching of 5 bases hints at TRBD1 as the D gene. The material sequenced was CD8+ T cells from peripheral blood mononuclear cells, taken in the second trimester of pregnancy. This TCR derives from a female donor with multiple sclerosis, enrolled in a pregnancy study. The CDR3 protein: CASSLGVTDKGYEQYF. The sequence in DNA is TGTGCCAGCAGCTTAGGGGTTACCGATAAGGGGTACGAGCAGTACTTC.